The 8 T cell receptor beta chains below all came from one sample that was sequenced in a study of T cell repertoires in cytomegalovirus infection. TCRdb called the reads again in MiXCR, with one record for every CDR3 protein. This sample has hundreds of thousands of distinct CDR3 sequences, with just under 30% found just once. No cognate antigen is known for these TCRs. The starting material was cultured PBMCs, obtained from culture after CMV antigen stimulation. These receptors were taken from a human donor in good health (CMV status not recorded). Some clones in this sample may be carry-over from other donors' samples.

The chain uses TRBV11-1 and TRBJ2-2; D is possibly TRBD1 (6 bases). In germline, CDR1 is SGHAT, CDR2 FQDESV (reference sequence). The V end lost 5 bases, the J end lost 4 bases, and 14 bases lay between the germline ends. The CDR3 is made up of 15 amino acids. This chain's CDR3 is CASSATGTGTGELFF. CDR3 DNA sequence: TGTGCCAGCAGCGCTACAGGGACGGGCACCGGGGAGCTGTTTTTT.

A few counts support this clonotype. The chain recombines TRBV7-9 with TRBJ1-1; 8 bases fit TRBD1. From germline, CDR1 is SEHNR and CDR2 FQNEAQ (reference sequence). J gave up 11 bases and V 6 bases, and 5 bases lay outside the gene matches. This CDR3 is built from 11 residues. The CDR3 sequence is CASSQGAGAFF. The DNA of the CDR3 is TGTGCCAGCAGTCAGGGGGCGGGCGCTTTCTTT. The variable domain in full, completed from reference TRBV7-9 and TRBJ1-1, reads DTGVSQNPRHKITKRGQNVTFRCDPISEHNRLYWYRQTLGQGPEFLTYFQNEAQLEKSRLLSDRFSAERPKGSFSTLEIQRTEQGDSAMYLCASSQGAGAFFGQGTRLTVV.

In this sample, this clonotype turned up a few times. This sequence joins TRBV12-3 or TRBV12-4 and TRBJ1-1, with TRBD1 matching 7 bases. V lost 6 bases and J lost 1; bases outside the gene matches: 5. CDR3 size: 14 residues. The chain's CDR3 is CASRKGTANTEAFF. The DNA of the CDR3 is TGTGCCAGCAGAAAGGGGACAGCGAACACTGAAGCTTTCTTT.

This clonotype was counted ten times or more. V and J are TRBV7-6 and TRBJ2-3; 12 bases are a match to TRBD2. This CDR3 spans 18 amino acids. Trimming cost V 6 bases and J 4 bases; bases outside gene matches: 14. The germline gives CDR1 SGHVS, CDR2 FNYEAQ. The DNA of the CDR3 is TGTGCCAGCAGTCCGGGACTAGCGGGCCTCGAGGAGGCAGATACGCAGTATTTT. It translates to CASSPGLAGLEEADTQYF.

Regarding this clonotype: Just one base apart from a much larger clone, this may be a read error. This chain uses TRBV20-1 with TRBJ1-5; D is undetermined. The germline V and J ends were trimmed by 1 base and 7 bases, with 11 bases remaining between them. Germline V gene sequence: CDR1 DFQATT, CDR2 SNEGSKA (reference sequence). There are 13 residues in the CDR3. CDR3 in DNA: TGCAGTGCTAGAGCGCGGTGGAGGCAGCCCCAGCATTTT. This codes for CSARARWRQPQHF.

Notes on this clonotype: This could be a read error, since a much larger clone is one nucleotide away. The rearrangement joins TRBV11-1 to TRBJ2-1; D may be TRBD2 (6 bases). There are 17 residues in the CDR3. Trimming took 5 bases from V and 0 from J, leaving 17 bases between them. Germline V gives CDR1 SGHAT, CDR2 FQDESV (reference sequence). In DNA, the CDR3 is TGTGCCAGCAGCCACAAGGACTATCCGAGCTCCTACAATGAGCAGTTCTTC. Its translation: CASSHKDYPSSYNEQFF.

The V and J genes are TRBV28 and TRBJ2-6; 9 bases are a match to TRBD1. Unmatched junction bases numbered 6, after V lost 6 bases and J lost 0 bases. The CDR3 spans 17 residues. Germline V lookup: CDR1 MDHEN, CDR2 SYDVKM. The CDR3 here is CASSAGQGYSGANVLTF. The CDR3 DNA reads TGTGCCAGCAGCGCGGGACAGGGATACTCTGGGGCCAACGTCCTGACTTTC.

Many counts were recorded for this clonotype. The chain joins TRBV7-6 to TRBJ2-3; D perhaps matches TRBD2 (5 bases). The CDR3 contains 16 residues. Looked up from germline, CDR1 is SGHVS and CDR2 is FNYEAQ. With 5 bases removed from V and 0 bases from J, the gap between germline ends came to 15 bases. For the CDR3, the DNA is TGTGCCAGCAGCCCCCGCCCGGGGTCCAGCACAGATACGCAGTATTTT. Its protein product is CASSPRPGSSTDTQYF.